One sample yielded the 14 T cell receptor beta chains listed below, sequenced in a study of shared clonotypes between healthy human individuals. Clones were sequenced by immunoSEQ multiplex PCR, and TCRdb holds only the in-frame ones, with some missing. The repertoire holds about 700,000 clones, with roughly 94% as singletons. In the naive CD8 group, cells lacked CD45RO and were positively selected for CCR7, so terminally differentiated effector memory CD45RA+ cells were left out. The sequencing sample was made of naive CD8+ T cells sorted from blood. The origin of the receptors is a man aged 30-40 years in good health.

This sequence joins TRBV7-9 and TRBJ2-7; 7 bases are shared with TRBD2. This CDR3 region has 15 residues. J gave up 5 bases and V 0 bases, and 7 bases lay outside the gene matches. Looked up from germline, CDR1 is SEHNR and CDR2 is FQNEAQ (reference sequence). The CDR3 sequence: CASSLATAGVDEQYF. CDR3 DNA sequence: TGTGCCAGCAGCTTAGCGACGGCGGGAGTGGACGAGCAGTACTTC.

CDR3 region: CASSYGSGGYGYTF. CDR3 sequence (DNA): TGTGCCAGCAGTTACGGATCGGGTGGATATGGCTACACCTTC. The J gene is TRBJ1-2, the V gene TRBV6-9; unclear D gene. CDR1 is MNHGY, CDR2 SVAAGI, per germline. This CDR3 region has 14 residues. V lost 3 bases to trimming and J lost 5 bases, with 13 bases between them.

This chain links TRBV11-2 with TRBJ2-1; the match to TRBD2 covers 8 bases. Germline loops: CDR1 SGHAT, CDR2 FQNNGV. V dropped 1 base and J dropped 0; count of bases not matched to a gene: 8. The CDR3 length is 18 residues. CDR3 region: CASSLASGRPYSYNEQFF. In DNA, the CDR3 is TGTGCCAGCAGCTTAGCTAGCGGGCGACCCTACTCCTACAATGAGCAGTTCTTC.

This clone was picked up one time. The gene calls are TRBV28 and TRBJ2-1; D call uncertain. Germline-derived CDR1 and CDR2 are MDHEN and SYDVKM. The CDR3 contains 12 residues. Trimming pared 1 base from V and 7 bases from J, leaving 5 bases between. The CDR3 region has the DNA TGTGCCAGCAGTTTATCGGAGAATGAGCAGTTCTTC. Its translation is CASSLSENEQFF.

The chain couples TRBV27 to TRBJ1-1; D is unclear. V was clipped by 4 bases and J by 1 base, with 7 bases between them. CDR3 length equals 13 residues. Germline CDR1 reads MNHEY; CDR2 reads SMNVEV (reference sequence). This chain's CDR3 is CASSYVANTEAFF. CDR3 coding DNA: TGTGCCAGCAGTTACGTTGCGAACACTGAAGCTTTCTTT.

The chain carries TRBV27 and TRBJ2-5, with 11 nucleotides matching TRBD2. Germline V gene lookup returns CDR1 MNHEY and CDR2 SMNVEV (reference sequence). The J segment lost 1 base and the V segment lost 7 bases, leaving 5 bases of the junction unmatched. The CDR3 runs 15 residues. CDR3 sequence reads: CASNTLAGAQETQYF. DNA for the CDR3: TGTGCCAGCAACACACTAGCGGGGGCCCAAGAGACCCAGTACTTC.

J is TRBJ2-7 and V is TRBV19, with 8 bases that match TRBD1. The CDR3 totals 16 residues. CDR1 and CDR2 from the germline V gene are LNHDA and SQIVND (reference sequence). J gave up 3 bases and V 4 bases, and 11 bases lay outside the gene matches. The CDR3, as DNA: TGTGCCAGTAGTACCGCCTCTGGACAGGGCCGCTACGAGCAGTACTTC. It is translated as CASSTASGQGRYEQYF.

This chain uses TRBV11-2 with TRBJ2-7; 9 nucleotides match TRBD1. J gave up 2 bases and V 6 bases, and 8 bases lay outside the gene matches. Per the germline V gene, CDR1 is SGHAT and CDR2 is FQNNGV. This CDR3 has 15 residues. The CDR3 DNA is TGTGCCAGCAGAGAGCTCGGGACAGGGACCTACGAGCAGTACTTC. This encodes CASRELGTGTYEQYF.

This clone was recorded only once. The rearrangement links TRBV9 to TRBJ2-1; D is tentatively TRBD1 or TRBD2 (5 bases each). The CDR3 totals 14 residues. V was clipped by 0 bases and J by 10 bases, with 14 bases between them. CDR1 SGDLS and CDR2 YYNGEE come from the germline V gene. The CDR3 here is CASSVVDRGDEQFF. CDR3 bases: TGTGCCAGCAGCGTAGTTGATCGAGGGGACGAGCAGTTCTTC.

This chain links TRBV5-1 with TRBJ1-1; possible D gene TRBD1, 5 bases. The germline CDR1 and CDR2 sequences are SGHRS and YFSETQ. The length of the CDR3 is 16 residues. Trimming stripped 0 bases from V and 2 bases from J, with 14 bases between. The CDR3 sequence: CASSLAGGIDNTEAFF. CDR3 DNA: TGCGCCAGCAGCTTGGCCGGGGGTATTGATAACACTGAAGCTTTCTTT.

The J gene is TRBJ2-7, the V gene TRBV7-9; D uncertain. Trimming took 3 bases from V and 2 from J, leaving 8 bases between them. CDR3 size: 13 residues. The germline V gene has CDR1 SEHNR and CDR2 FQNEAQ (reference sequence). The chain's CDR3 is CASSFGRPYEQYF. The CDR3 DNA follows: TGTGCCAGCAGCTTCGGCAGGCCCTACGAGCAGTACTTC.

V is TRBV7-9 and J is TRBJ2-1; 11 bases are a match to TRBD2. CDR1 and CDR2 from the germline V gene are SEHNR and FQNEAQ (reference sequence). Losses at the gene ends were 6 bases for V and 8 bases for J; bases not matched to a gene: 9. This CDR3 region has 15 residues. CDR3 residues: CASSLRASGRYEQFF. CDR3 coding DNA: TGTGCCAGCAGTCTTAGGGCTAGCGGGAGGTATGAGCAGTTCTTC. Complete variable domain (other parts from reference TRBV7-9 and TRBJ2-1): DTGVSQNPRHKITKRGQNVTFRCDPISEHNRLYWYRQTLGQGPEFLTYFQNEAQLEKSRLLSDRFSAERPKGSFSTLEIQRTEQGDSAMYLCASSLRASGRYEQFFGPGTRLTVL.

In regard to this clone: Additional DNA sequences in this sample encode the identical CDR3. This sequence joins TRBV7-3 and TRBJ1-1, with 8 bases matching TRBD1. Germline-derived CDR1 and CDR2 are SGHTA and FQGTGA. V was pared by 5 bases and J by 1 base, with 3 bases of the junction left unmatched. This CDR3 spans 14 amino acids. CDR3 sequence (DNA): TGTGCCAGCAGCCTCGGACAGGGGAACACTGAAGCTTTCTTT. This sequence encodes CASSLGQGNTEAFF.

The chain employs TRBV5-6 and TRBJ1-1; 8 bases align to TRBD1. The CDR3 runs 14 residues. The germline V gene encodes CDR1 SGHDT and CDR2 YYEEEE. V lost 3 bases and J lost 0; bases outside the gene matches: 1. The CDR3 protein is CASSYRGLNTEAFF. The CDR3 nucleotides are TGTGCCAGCAGCTACAGGGGGTTGAACACTGAAGCTTTCTTT.